Each of the 3 T cell receptor beta chains below was sequenced from the same sample in a study of T cells after yellow fever vaccination. TCRdb fed the 5' RACE reads into MiXCR, producing one record per CDR3 protein. This sample has about 340,000 distinct CDR3 sequences, with 12% found just once. The starting material was CD4+ T cells sorted from PBMCs, obtained 15 days after the yellow fever booster vaccination. Receptor source: a young man who received the YFV17D yellow fever vaccine.

The CDR3, as DNA: TGCGCCAGCAGCCAGTGGACCGCAACCGAAGAGACCCAGTACTTC. This gives the protein CASSQWTATEETQYF. The chain combines TRBV5-1 with TRBJ2-5, with D unclear. The CDR3 extends over 15 amino acids. Germline values: CDR1 SGHRS, CDR2 YFSETQ. Trimming shortened V by 4 bases and J by 3 bases, and 16 bases separated the two germline ends.

The V call is TRBV24-1, the J call TRBJ1-2, with unresolved D. The CDR3 covers 12 residues. From germline, CDR1 is KGHDR and CDR2 SFDVKD. Trimming left V 4 bases short and J 7 bases short, with 9 bases between. The CDR3 region is CATSEPQGGYTF. The CDR3 coding sequence is TGTGCCACCAGTGAGCCCCAAGGTGGCTACACCTTC.

The chain employs TRBV5-1 and TRBJ2-3, with D perhaps TRBD1 (5 bases). Germline V gene sequence: CDR1 SGHRS, CDR2 YFSETQ. The V gene lost 7 bases and the J gene lost 3 bases, with 15 bases spanning the gap. The CDR3 covers 14 residues. CDR3 in amino acids: CASASGRVTDTQYF. CDR3 in DNA: TGCGCCAGCGCTTCGGGCAGGGTGACAGATACGCAGTATTTT.